The entry below gives a single TCR beta chain sequence along with its context. Antigen specificity is unknown. V dropped 9 bases and J dropped 5; count of bases not matched to a gene: 14. Germline lookup yields CDR1 LNHDA and CDR2 SQIVND (reference sequence). The CDR3 totals 16 residues. This entry belongs to a study of T cell responses to AZD1222 COVID-19 vaccine. Overall study results and limits: It was only a handful of AZD1222 recipients who were seropositive at baseline.

Some clones are missing from TCRdb's copy, which holds only in-frame ones; the method was immunoSEQ multiplex PCR. The table shows over 110,000 clones, with 85% to 95% occurring only once. The chain uses TRBV19 and TRBJ1-2; TRBD1 agrees at 11 bases. The starting material was peripheral blood, obtained on day 0 of AZD1222 vaccination. The receptor was derived from an adult in good health. CDR3 coding DNA: TGTGCCAGCAAACCGGTGAGGACAGGGGGCGCTTATGGCTACACCTTC. Translating gives CASKPVRTGGAYGYTF.